The 2 T cell receptor beta chains below come from one sample, sequenced in a study of T cells in Graves' hyperthyroidism and ophthalmopathy. The TCR beta CDR3 regions underwent amplification using RNA transcripts as the source. First-round RT-PCR with HTBI primers amplified the TCR CDR3 region. TCRdb passed the multiplex PCR reads through MiXCR, listing each CDR3 protein once. The data contain approximately 600,000 distinct CDR3 sequences, 20% of them singletons. Material for sequencing was blood. These receptors were taken from a man younger than 45 with Graves' ophthalmopathy.

This clonotype appeared many times. The CDR3 spells CASSLGPVWPQHF. The CDR3 region has the DNA TGTGCCAGCAGCTTAGGCCCGGTGTGGCCCCAGCATTTT. This chain joins TRBV11-2 and TRBJ1-5, with D unresolved. Germline CDR1 SGHAT, CDR2 FQNNGV. The CDR3 runs 13 residues. V was shortened by 1 base and J by 9 bases, with 10 bases between the two germline ends. Combining the CDR3 with reference TRBV11-2 and TRBJ1-5 gives the whole variable domain EAGVAQSPRYKIIEKRQSVAFWCNPISGHATLYWYQQILGQGPKLLIQFQNNGVVDDSQLPKDRFSAERLKGVDSTLKIQPAKLEDSAVYLCASSLGPVWPQHFGDGTRLSIL.

This clonotype was seen a handful of times. V gene TRBV12-3 or TRBV12-4 combines with J gene TRBJ1-2, with D tentatively TRBD1 (5 bases). The CDR3 has 15 amino acids. V was cut by 2 bases and J by 5 bases, with 15 bases left in between. CDR3 amino acids: CASSLSRGGAYGYTF. CDR3 coding DNA: TGTGCCAGCAGTTTATCCCGGGGAGGGGCATATGGCTACACCTTC.